One sample yielded the 14 T cell receptor beta chains listed below, sequenced in a study of identical twins. From the 5' RACE reads, TCRdb called clonotypes with MiXCR, one entry per CDR3 protein. The sample lists about 490,000 distinct CDR3 sequences, around 15% seen once, with 0.35% to 0.45% in the top ten. These data also formed part of another study, on yellow fever vaccine responses in identical twins.

Sequencing was done on a sample of CD4+ T cells sorted from blood. Receptor source: a woman aged 18 to 35 in good health.

The chain carries TRBV9 and TRBJ2-2, with 7 bases that match TRBD1. The CDR3 contains 15 residues. Germline-derived CDR1 and CDR2 are SGDLS and YYNGEE. The trim removed 3 bases at V and 6 bases at J, leaving 8 bases unmatched. The CDR3 here is CASSAAGTVAGELFF. The CDR3 DNA reads TGTGCCAGCAGCGCCGCCGGGACAGTCGCCGGGGAGCTGTTTTTT.

This sequence joins TRBV7-3 and TRBJ2-1; the D gene could be TRBD1 or TRBD2 (6 bases each). The CDR3 length is 15 residues. V was shortened by 3 bases and J by 3 bases, with 12 bases between the two germline ends. Germline-derived CDR1 and CDR2 are SGHTA and FQGTGA. CDR3 sequence reads: CASSFRGDNYNEQFF. For the CDR3, the DNA is TGTGCCAGCAGCTTTAGGGGGGATAACTACAATGAGCAGTTCTTC.

This clonotype was counted between two and nine times. The genes are TRBV24-1 and TRBJ2-3, with 7 bases that match TRBD1. Trimming removed 3 bases from V and 4 bases from J; junction bases left unmatched: 6. Germline CDR1 reads KGHDR; CDR2 reads SFDVKD. This CDR3 spans 15 amino acids. CDR3 sequence: CATSDGQAGPDTQYF. Here the CDR3 DNA reads TGTGCCACCAGTGATGGACAGGCAGGACCAGATACGCAGTATTTT.

Many counts were recorded for this clonotype. CDR3 in amino acids: CASSLVGFRTEAFF. DNA of the CDR3: TGTGCCAGCAGCTTAGTTGGATTCAGAACTGAAGCTTTCTTT. The chain is built from TRBV7-8 and TRBJ1-1; no definite D call. The CDR3 covers 14 residues. V lost 1 base and J lost 5, with 11 bases in between. Germline V gene sequence: CDR1 SGHVS, CDR2 FQNEAQ.

The chain is built from TRBV3-1 and TRBJ2-7; 9 bases fit TRBD2. Trimming removed 0 bases from V and 5 bases from J; junction bases left unmatched: 8. Germline CDR1 and CDR2: LGHDT and YNNKEL (reference sequence). The CDR3 has 16 amino acids. The CDR3 protein is CASSQEGASGADEQYF. CDR3 bases: TGTGCCAGCAGCCAAGAAGGGGCTAGCGGGGCCGACGAGCAGTACTTC.

This clonotype occurred a few times. The chain couples TRBV20-1 to TRBJ2-7; D is undetermined. Germline V gene data show CDR1 as DFQATT and CDR2 as SNEGSKA (reference sequence). The CDR3 totals 13 residues. V was cut by 3 bases and J by 2 bases, with 11 bases left in between. The CDR3 DNA reads as TGCAGTGCTAGGCACTCTGGGCCCTACGAGCAGTACGTC. Protein sequence: CSARHSGPYEQYV.

This rearrangement joins TRBV2 to TRBJ2-7; 8 bases agree with TRBD1. J lost 3 bases, V lost 4 bases, and 5 bases had no gene match. Germline V gives CDR1 SNHLY, CDR2 FYNNEI. The CDR3 consists of 14 residues. CDR3 sequence: CASSGDRFDYEQYF. In DNA form, the CDR3 reads TGTGCCAGCAGTGGGGACAGGTTCGACTACGAGCAGTACTTC.

This clonotype was counted at least ten times. A junction boundary mismatches the germline segment, possibly from a read error. As DNA, the CDR3 is TGTGCCAGCAGCCTTAGCGGGAGCACAGATACGCAGTATTTT. This encodes CASSLSGSTDTQYF. The chain uses TRBV5-1 and TRBJ2-3; 7 bases map to TRBD2. Germline V gene data show CDR1 as SGHRS and CDR2 as YFSETQ. The CDR3 length is 14 residues.

The chain recombines TRBV28 with TRBJ2-6; possibly TRBD2 for D (6 bases). The ends were cut back, 3 bases at V and 0 bases at J, with 9 bases in the middle. Germline loops: CDR1 MDHEN, CDR2 SYDVKM. This CDR3 has 16 residues. The CDR3 region has the DNA TGTGCCAGCAGTTTCCGGAGGGGCTCTGGGGCCAACGTCCTGACTTTC. Residues: CASSFRRGSGANVLTF.

The rearrangement joins TRBV24-1 to TRBJ2-3, with unresolved D. CDR3 size: 16 residues. V gave up 1 base and J gave up 3 bases, with 13 bases separating them. CDR1 and CDR2 (germline): KGHDR, SFDVKD. This chain's CDR3 is CATSDFPARRTDTQYF. The CDR3 nucleotides read TGTGCCACCAGTGATTTCCCCGCGAGGCGAACAGATACGCAGTATTTT.

J is TRBJ2-1 and V is TRBV6-1; TRBD2 agrees at 7 bases. This CDR3 has 16 amino acids. The ends lost 1 base at V and 1 base at J; junction bases unmatched: 4. Germline-derived CDR1 and CDR2 are MNHNS and SASEGT. CDR3 sequence: CASSEEEAGSYNEQFF. CDR3 coding DNA: TGTGCCAGCAGTGAAGAAGAAGCGGGGTCCTACAATGAGCAGTTCTTC.

This clonotype has a handful of counts. V and J are TRBV4-1 and TRBJ1-1; D may be TRBD1 (6 bases). In germline, CDR1 is MGHRA, CDR2 YSYEKL. The CDR3 covers 16 residues. Trimming removed 2 bases at V and 0 bases at J, with 13 bases between. The CDR3: CASSQPEGGLNTEAFF. CDR3 sequence (DNA): TGCGCCAGCAGCCAACCCGAGGGGGGGCTGAACACTGAAGCTTTCTTT.

The chain links TRBV20-1 to TRBJ2-7; tentatively, D is TRBD2 (5 bases). V was shortened by 1 base and J by 0 bases, with 10 bases between the two germline ends. From germline, CDR1 is DFQATT and CDR2 SNEGSKA (reference sequence). The CDR3 length is 14 residues. The CDR3 sequence is CSARVIRDSYEQYF. The CDR3 DNA reads TGCAGTGCTAGAGTAATCCGGGACTCCTACGAGCAGTACTTC.

This sequence joins TRBV12-3 or TRBV12-4 and TRBJ2-2, with a possible D match to TRBD1 (5 bases). Trimming left V 1 base short and J 4 bases short, with 13 bases between. The CDR3 length is 16 residues. The CDR3 DNA follows: TGTGCCAGCAGTTTAGGGGGCATAGGGCCCACCGGGGAGCTGTTTTTT. It translates to CASSLGGIGPTGELFF.